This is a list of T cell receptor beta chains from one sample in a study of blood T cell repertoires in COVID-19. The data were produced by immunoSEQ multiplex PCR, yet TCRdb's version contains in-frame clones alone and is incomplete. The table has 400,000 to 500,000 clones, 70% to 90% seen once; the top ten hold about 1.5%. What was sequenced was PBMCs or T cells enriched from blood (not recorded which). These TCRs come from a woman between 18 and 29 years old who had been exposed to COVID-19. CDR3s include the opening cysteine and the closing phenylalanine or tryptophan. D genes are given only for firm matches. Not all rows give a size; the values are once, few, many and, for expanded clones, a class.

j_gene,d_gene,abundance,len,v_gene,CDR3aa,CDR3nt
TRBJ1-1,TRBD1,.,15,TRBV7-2,CASSPTQGLSTEAFF,TGTGCCAGCAGCCCCACACAGGGGTTGAGCACTGAAGCTTTCTTT
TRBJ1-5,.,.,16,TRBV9,CASSVGVDGNNQPQHF,TGTGCCAGCAGCGTAGGAGTCGACGGGAACAATCAGCCCCAGCATTTT
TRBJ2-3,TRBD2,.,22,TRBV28,CASSLWGSLGLAGGASTDTQYF,TGTGCCAGCAGTTTATGGGGCAGCTTGGGACTAGCGGGGGGTGCTAGCACAGATACGCAGTATTTT
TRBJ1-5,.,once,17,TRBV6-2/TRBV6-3,CASSHEVGLQSNQPQHF,TGTGCCAGCAGCCACGAGGTGGGACTCCAAAGCAATCAGCCCCAGCATTTT
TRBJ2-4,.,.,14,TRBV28,CASSRLAQFYIQYF,TGTGCCAGCAGTCGCCTAGCCCAGTTTTACATTCAGTACTTC
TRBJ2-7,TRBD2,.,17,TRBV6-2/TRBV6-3,CASSTRTSGGPLYEQYF,TGTGCCAGCAGTACCAGGACTAGCGGGGGCCCCCTCTACGAGCAGTACTTC
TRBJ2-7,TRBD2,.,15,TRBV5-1,CASSSQREPFYEQYF,TGCGCCAGCAGCTCTCAGCGGGAGCCTTTCTACGAGCAGTACTTC
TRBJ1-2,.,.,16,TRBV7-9,CASSLARGHGYYGYTF,TGTGCCAGCAGCTTAGCGAGAGGGCACGGATACTATGGCTACACCTTC
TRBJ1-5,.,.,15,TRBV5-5,CASSWRTTGNQPQHF,TGTGCCAGCAGCTGGCGGACAACCGGTAATCAGCCCCAGCATTTT
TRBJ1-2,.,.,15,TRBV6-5,CASSLGLGGAGGYTF,TGTGCCAGCAGTCTCGGGCTGGGAGGGGCCGGGGGCTACACCTTC
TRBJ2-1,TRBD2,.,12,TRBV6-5,CASSLNGGLAFF,TGTGCCAGCAGCCTCAACGGCGGACTAGCGTTCTTC
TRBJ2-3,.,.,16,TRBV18,CASSPPGRISTDTQYF,TGTGCCAGCTCACCACCGGGCCGTATCAGCACAGATACGCAGTATTTT
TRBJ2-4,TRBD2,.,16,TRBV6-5,CASSYSGPGGKNIQYF,TGTGCCAGCAGTTACTCGGGACCCGGGGGGAAAAACATTCAGTACTTC
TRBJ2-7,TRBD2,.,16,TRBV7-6,CASSFSLAGGNYEQYF,TGTGCCAGCAGCTTTAGCCTAGCGGGGGGGAACTACGAGCAGTACTTC
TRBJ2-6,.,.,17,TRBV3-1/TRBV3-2,CASSRESTISGANVLTF,TGTGCCAGCAGCCGCGAGAGTACCATCTCTGGGGCCAACGTCCTGACTTTC
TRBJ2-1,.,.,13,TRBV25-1,CASARGPVDEQFF,TGTGCCAGCGCGCGAGGGCCGGTGGATGAGCAGTTCTTC
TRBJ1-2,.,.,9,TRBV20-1,CSAGGGYTF,TGCAGTGCCGGAGGGGGCTACACCTTC
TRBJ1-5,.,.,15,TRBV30,CAWSVDQGNRQPQHF,TGTGCCTGGAGTGTCGACCAGGGGAATCGTCAGCCCCAGCATTTT
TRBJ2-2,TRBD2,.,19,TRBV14,CASSRWTSGGALGTGELFF,TGTGCCAGCAGCCGGTGGACTAGCGGGGGGGCCTTAGGCACCGGGGAGCTGTTTTTT
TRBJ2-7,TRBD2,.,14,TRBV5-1,CASSSGLAGYEQYF,TGCGCCAGCAGCTCAGGACTAGCGGGCTACGAGCAGTACTTC
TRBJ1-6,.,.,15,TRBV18,CASSPQGSYNSPLHF,TGTGCCAGCTCGCCCCAGGGGTCCTATAATTCACCCCTCCACTTT
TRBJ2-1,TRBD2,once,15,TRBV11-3,CASSLGAGDHNEQFF,TGTGCCAGCAGCTTAGGGGCGGGAGACCACAATGAGCAGTTCTTC
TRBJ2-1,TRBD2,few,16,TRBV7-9,CASSLGGSGTDNEQFF,TGTGCCAGCAGCTTGGGGGGTAGCGGGACCGACAATGAGCAGTTCTTC
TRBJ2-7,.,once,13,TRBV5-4,CASSLGRDYEQYF,TGTGCCAGCAGCTTAGGCAGGGATTACGAGCAGTACTTC
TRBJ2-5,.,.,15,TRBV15,CATSRPTDRLKTQYF,TGTGCCACCAGCAGACCAACAGACAGGTTGAAGACCCAGTACTTC
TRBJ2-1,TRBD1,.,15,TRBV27,CASSGTGGPRNEQFF,TGTGCCAGCAGTGGAACAGGGGGACCCCGCAATGAGCAGTTCTTC
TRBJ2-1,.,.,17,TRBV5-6,CASSLDGWRGPYNEQFF,TGTGCCAGCAGCTTGGACGGCTGGCGGGGGCCCTACAATGAGCAGTTCTTC
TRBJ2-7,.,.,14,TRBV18,CASSPQAGSYEQYF,TGTGCCAGCTCACCTCAGGCAGGGTCCTACGAGCAGTACTTC
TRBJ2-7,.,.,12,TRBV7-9,CASSLQAYEQYF,TGTGCCAGCAGCCTTCAGGCATACGAGCAGTACTTC
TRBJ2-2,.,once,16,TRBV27,CASSLSSTGNTGELFF,TGTGCCAGCAGTTTATCAAGTACAGGGAACACCGGGGAGCTGTTTTTT
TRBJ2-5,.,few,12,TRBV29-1,CSVERNQETQYF,TGCAGCGTTGAGAGAAACCAAGAGACCCAGTACTTC
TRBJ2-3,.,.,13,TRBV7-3,CASSLFGPDTQYF,TGTGCCAGCAGCTTATTTGGCCCAGATACGCAGTATTTT
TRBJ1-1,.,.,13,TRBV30,CAWSVGRDTEAFF,TGTGCCTGGAGTGTAGGGAGAGACACTGAAGCTTTCTTT
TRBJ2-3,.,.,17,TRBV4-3,CASSQDFAPHSQDTQYF,TGCGCCAGCAGCCAAGATTTCGCGCCCCACTCCCAAGATACGCAGTATTTT
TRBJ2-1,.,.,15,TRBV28,CASSLPRQAFREQFF,TGTGCCAGCAGTTTGCCGAGACAGGCCTTTAGGGAGCAGTTCTTC
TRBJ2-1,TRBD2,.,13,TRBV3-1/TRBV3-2,CASSLGSGVEQFF,TGTGCCAGCAGCCTGGGCAGCGGGGTTGAGCAGTTCTTC
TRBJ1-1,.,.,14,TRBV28,CASSSHTLNTEAFF,TGTGCCAGCAGTTCTCACACACTGAACACTGAAGCTTTCTTT
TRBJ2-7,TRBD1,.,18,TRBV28,CASSPSRGQGSILDEQYF,TGTGCCAGCAGTCCTTCTCGGGGACAGGGTAGTATATTGGACGAGCAGTACTTC
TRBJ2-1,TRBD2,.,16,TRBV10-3,CAISDSTGSGSNEQFF,TGTGCCATCAGTGATTCCACCGGTAGCGGGTCCAATGAGCAGTTCTTC
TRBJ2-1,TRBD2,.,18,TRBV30,CAWSETVRYLTSSDEQFF,TGTGCCTGGAGTGAGACAGTCCGATACTTGACTAGCAGCGATGAGCAGTTCTTC
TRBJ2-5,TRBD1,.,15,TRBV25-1,CASSDTGTGKETQYF,TGTGCCAGCAGTGACACCGGGACAGGGAAAGAGACCCAGTACTTC
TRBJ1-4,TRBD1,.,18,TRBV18,CASSPPRQGAISSEKLFF,TGTGCCAGCTCACCACCCCGGCAGGGGGCGATTTCGAGTGAAAAACTGTTTTTT
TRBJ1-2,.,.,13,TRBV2,CASSESTRGGYTF,TGTGCCAGCAGTGAATCGACAAGAGGGGGCTACACCTTC
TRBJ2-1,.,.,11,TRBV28,CASSLMSEQFF,TGTGCCAGCAGTTTAATGTCGGAGCAGTTCTTC
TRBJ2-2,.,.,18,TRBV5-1,CASSFTVQSQANTGELFF,TGCGCCAGCAGCTTTACGGTTCAATCACAGGCGAACACCGGGGAGCTGTTTTTT
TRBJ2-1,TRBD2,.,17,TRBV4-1,CASSLPPGAGVYNEQFF,TGCGCCAGCAGCCTGCCGCCTGGGGCGGGGGTTTACAATGAGCAGTTCTTC
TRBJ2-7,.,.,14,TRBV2,CASMAGAISYEQYF,TGTGCCAGCATGGCAGGGGCTATCTCCTACGAGCAGTACTTC
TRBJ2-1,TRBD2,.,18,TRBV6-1,CASSGLAGVVGGEDEQFF,TGTGCCAGCAGTGGACTAGCGGGAGTCGTAGGGGGGGAGGATGAGCAGTTCTTC
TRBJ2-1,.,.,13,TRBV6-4,CASSADGFYEQFF,TGTGCCAGCAGTGCCGACGGGTTCTATGAGCAGTTCTTC
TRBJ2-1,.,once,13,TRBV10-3,CAISQGGSNEQFF,TGTGCCATCAGTCAGGGGGGTAGCAATGAGCAGTTCTTC